What follows are 14 T cell receptor beta chains derived from one specimen sequenced in a study of human T cells and chemical hapten exposure. Blood, whole and unfractionated, served as the source for total RNA extraction. Unique molecular identifiers were attached to individual cDNA molecules within the library. TCRdb ran MiXCR on the reads and lists one entry per CDR3 protein. Here the sample spans around 120,000 distinct CDR3 sequences, 6.5% to 10% being singletons. The sequencing input was whole blood. The receptors come from a human donor in good health. Some clones in this sample may be carry-over from other donors' samples.

This clonotype has a count of ten or more. The rearrangement links TRBV12-3 or TRBV12-4 to TRBJ2-5; perhaps TRBD2 as D (5 bases). Trimming took off 6 bases at V and 3 bases at J, with 11 bases between the two ends. The CDR3 has 13 residues. CDR3 DNA: TGTGCCAGCAGGGAGGACGGGGAAGAGACCCAGTACTTC. This gives the protein CASREDGEETQYF.

The chain uses TRBV13 and TRBJ2-3, with 9 bases that match TRBD2. V lost 4 bases to trimming and J lost 0 bases; unmatched junction nucleotides: 8. Looked up from germline, CDR1 is PRHDT and CDR2 is FYEKMQ (reference sequence). The CDR3 has 17 residues. CDR3: CASSSSLLAGSTDTQYF. The CDR3, as DNA: TGTGCCAGCAGCTCCTCCCTACTAGCGGGTAGCACAGATACGCAGTATTTT.

This clonotype was detected only a few times. This chain uses TRBV7-2 with TRBJ1-6; D might be TRBD1 (5 bases). V gave up 4 bases and J gave up 6 bases, with 7 bases separating them. This CDR3 spans 13 amino acids. CDR1 SGHTA and CDR2 FQGNSA come from the germline V gene. CDR3 sequence reads: CASSSDSNSPLHF. Here the CDR3 DNA reads TGTGCCAGCAGCTCCGACAGTAATTCACCCCTCCACTTT.

This clonotype appeared a few times. This rearrangement joins TRBV6-6 to TRBJ2-5; tentatively, D is TRBD2 (7 bases). The CDR3 extends over 12 amino acids. V was trimmed by 10 bases and J by 5 bases, leaving 14 bases between them. CDR1 is MNHNY and CDR2 is SVGAGI in the germline V gene (reference sequence). CDR3 sequence (DNA): TGTGCCACCAAGGGGGGGATGGAGACCCAGTACTTC. It is translated as CATKGGMETQYF.

This clonotype was recorded a few times. This chain joins TRBV19 and TRBJ2-1; 14 nucleotides agree with TRBD2. Trimming took 2 bases from V and 1 from J; bases not matched to a gene: 7. CDR1 is LNHDA, CDR2 SQIVND, per germline (reference sequence). The CDR3 is made up of 19 amino acids. CDR3 bases: TGTGCCAGTAGTATATCCCCGGGACTAGCGGGGGAATCCTACAATGAGCAGTTCTTC. Its translation is CASSISPGLAGESYNEQFF.

In this sample, this clonotype turned up many times. Compared with germline, one end of the junction differs, possibly owing to a read error. CDR3 protein: CATSREGREYSGTGELFF. The CDR3 DNA is TGTGCCACCAGCCGAGAGGGGCGGGAGTACTCGGGCACCGGGGAGCTGTTTTTT. V is TRBV15 and J is TRBJ2-2; 7 bases agree with TRBD2. Germline CDR1 is LNHNV and CDR2 is YYDKDF (reference sequence). This CDR3 region has 18 residues.

This clonotype was detected only a few times. V and J are TRBV29-1 and TRBJ2-7; no clear D gene. This CDR3 comprises 13 residues. V lost 6 bases to trimming and J lost 3 bases, with 15 bases between them. Germline CDR1 and CDR2: SQVTM and ANQGSEA. CDR3 sequence (DNA): TGCAGCGTCCTTTGGGCCCTGGGCTACGAGCAGTACTTC. Translation gives CSVLWALGYEQYF.

This clonotype was observed a handful of times. This sequence joins TRBV19 and TRBJ2-1; TRBD2 matches at 10 bases. After removal of 5 bases from V and 4 bases from J, the junction contained 2 bases not matched to a gene. The CDR3 runs to 14 residues. Germline loops: CDR1 LNHDA, CDR2 SQIVND (reference sequence). CDR3 loop: CASSWTSGYNEQFF. The CDR3 DNA reads as TGTGCCAGTAGTTGGACTAGCGGTTACAATGAGCAGTTCTTC.

There are many counts of this clonotype. CDR3 nucleotide sequence: TGCGCCAGCAGCTTGGAGTTGGAGAGTTGGGGATATGGCTACACCTTC. Translated: CASSLELESWGYGYTF. This rearrangement joins TRBV5-1 to TRBJ1-2; D unresolved. Germline CDR1 SGHRS, CDR2 YFSETQ. The CDR3 has 16 amino acids. V lost 0 bases to trimming and J lost 5 bases, with 17 bases between them.

This clonotype was found a few times. J is TRBJ2-2 and V is TRBV10-1, with a possible D match to TRBD1 (7 bases). Germline values: CDR1 WNHNN, CDR2 SYGVQD (reference sequence). The germline V and J ends were trimmed by 3 bases and 2 bases, with 13 bases remaining between them. The CDR3 covers 16 residues. The CDR3 nucleotides read TGCGCCAGCAGTGACGGGGGACAGTTAAACACCGGGGAGCTGTTTTTT. Protein: CASSDGGQLNTGELFF.

This clonotype was recorded many times. The genes are TRBV29-1 and TRBJ2-7; D possibly uses TRBD1 or TRBD2 (5 bases each). Germline lookup yields CDR1 SQVTM and CDR2 ANQGSEA. V was shortened by 4 bases and J by 3 bases, with 10 bases between the two germline ends. The CDR3 extends over 12 amino acids. The CDR3 region is CSVGPGRYEQYF. For the CDR3, the DNA is TGCAGCGTTGGCCCGGGACGCTACGAGCAGTACTTC.

This clonotype appeared a few times. This sequence joins TRBV12-3 or TRBV12-4 and TRBJ1-6, with no clear D. Trimming removed 5 bases from V and 1 base from J, with 6 bases in between. There are 14 residues in the CDR3. The CDR3 sequence is CASSRGSYNSPLHF. The CDR3 nucleotides are TGTGCCAGCAGTAGAGGATCCTATAATTCACCCCTCCACTTT.

This sequence joins TRBV6-5 and TRBJ1-2; tentatively, D is TRBD1 (5 bases). Looked up from germline, CDR1 is MNHEY and CDR2 is SVGAGI. The CDR3 loop spans 13 amino acids. Trimming shortened V by 4 bases and J by 9 bases, and 15 bases separated the two germline ends. CDR3: CASSSGTYSRYTF. CDR3 nucleotide sequence: TGTGCCAGCAGTTCCGGGACGTATTCCCGCTACACCTTC.

This clonotype came up a few times. V and J are TRBV21-1 and TRBJ2-5. TRBV21-1 is marked as a pseudogene. The CDR3 totals 13 residues. The CDR3 spells CASSKGTQETQYF. CDR3 sequence (DNA): TGTGCCAGCAGCAAAGGAACCCAAGAGACCCAGTACTTC.